What follows describes a single TCR beta chain. Its antigen is unidentified. The entry originates in a study of blood T cells in healthy people across ages. Study findings and constraints: The study found TCR beta diversity correlated strongly with naive T cell percentage.

The CDR3 is 13 amino acids. Germline CDR1 reads DFQATT; CDR2 reads SNEGSKA (reference sequence). Trimming at V came to 6 bases and at J to 6 bases, leaving 7 bases not matched to a gene. The amount of total RNA extracted per sample was at least 5.5 micrograms. Primed by a sample-barcoded 5' primer and a J-beta primer mix, a second PCR proceeded for about 7 to 11 cycles. TCRdb processed the 5' RACE reads anew with MiXCR; each CDR3 protein has one entry. The profile shows 700,000 to 900,000 distinct CDR3 sequences, around 24% of them singletons. The sample also formed part of further work on T cells of mothers and their children. As reported in that work: Whether related or unrelated, pairs show similar shaping of TCR recombination output by thymic selection. It was related mother-child pairs that showed slightly higher overlap than unrelated pairs, without reaching significance.

The rearrangement uses TRBV20-1 and TRBJ2-1; 8 bases match TRBD2. The TCR comes from a boy younger than 18 in good health. The sample consisted of blood. The CDR3 DNA is TGCAGTGCCACCAGAGGACTAGCCAATGAGCAGTTCTTC. Translated: CSATRGLANEQFF.